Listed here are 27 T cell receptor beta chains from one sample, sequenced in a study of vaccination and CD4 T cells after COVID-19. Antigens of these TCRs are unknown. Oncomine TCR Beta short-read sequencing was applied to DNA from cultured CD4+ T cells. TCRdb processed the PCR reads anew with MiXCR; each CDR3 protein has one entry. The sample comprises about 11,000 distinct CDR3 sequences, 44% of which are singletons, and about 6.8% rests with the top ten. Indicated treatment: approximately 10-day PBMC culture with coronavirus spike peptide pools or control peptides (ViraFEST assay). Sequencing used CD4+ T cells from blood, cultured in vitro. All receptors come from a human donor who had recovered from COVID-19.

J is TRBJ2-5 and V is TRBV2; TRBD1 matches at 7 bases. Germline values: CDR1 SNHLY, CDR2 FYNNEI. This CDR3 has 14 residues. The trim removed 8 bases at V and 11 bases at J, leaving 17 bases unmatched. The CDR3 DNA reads TGTGCCAGCCGTACAGGGGTTGGGCAAGGGGCTCAGTACTTC. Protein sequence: CASRTGVGQGAQYF. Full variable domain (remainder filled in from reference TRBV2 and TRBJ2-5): EPEVTQTPSHQVTQMGQEVILRCVPISNHLYFYWYRQILGQKVEFLVSFYNNEISEKSEIFDDQFSVERPDGSNFTLKIRSTKLEDSAMYFCASRTGVGQGAQYFGPGTRLLVL.

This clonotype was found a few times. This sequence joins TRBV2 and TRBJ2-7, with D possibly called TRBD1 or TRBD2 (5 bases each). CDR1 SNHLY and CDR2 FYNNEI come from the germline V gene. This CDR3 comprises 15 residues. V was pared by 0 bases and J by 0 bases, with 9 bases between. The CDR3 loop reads CASSEAGTASYEQYF. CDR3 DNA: TGTGCCAGCAGTGAAGCAGGGACGGCCTCCTACGAGCAGTACTTC.

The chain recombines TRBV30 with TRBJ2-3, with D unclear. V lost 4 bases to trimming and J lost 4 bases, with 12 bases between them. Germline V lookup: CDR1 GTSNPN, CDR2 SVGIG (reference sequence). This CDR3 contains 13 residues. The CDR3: CAWIPPGADTQYF. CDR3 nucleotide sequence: TGTGCCTGGATTCCCCCGGGTGCAGATACGCAGTATTTT.

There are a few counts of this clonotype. CDR3 nucleotide sequence: TGCAGTGCTAGACTTTCTAACTATGGCTACACCTTC. Translated: CSARLSNYGYTF. This chain links TRBV20-1 with TRBJ1-2, with D hard to call. The CDR3 totals 12 residues. The V gene's germline CDR1 is DFQATT and CDR2 SNEGSKA (reference sequence). V was clipped by 2 bases and J by 0 bases, with 4 bases between them.

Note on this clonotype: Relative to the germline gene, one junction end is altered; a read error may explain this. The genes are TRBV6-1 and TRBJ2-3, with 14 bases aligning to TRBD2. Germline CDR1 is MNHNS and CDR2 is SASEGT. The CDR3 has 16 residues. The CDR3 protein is CASSHGTSGSIDTQYF. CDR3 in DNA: TGTGCCAGCAGTCACGGGACTAGCGGGAGCATAGATACGCAGTATTTT.

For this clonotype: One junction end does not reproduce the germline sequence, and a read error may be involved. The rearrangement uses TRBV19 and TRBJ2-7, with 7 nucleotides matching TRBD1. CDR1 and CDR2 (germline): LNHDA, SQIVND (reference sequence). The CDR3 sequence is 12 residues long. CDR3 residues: CASSITGVEQCF. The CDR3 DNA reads TGTGCCAGTAGTATAACAGGGGTCGAGCAGTGCTTC.

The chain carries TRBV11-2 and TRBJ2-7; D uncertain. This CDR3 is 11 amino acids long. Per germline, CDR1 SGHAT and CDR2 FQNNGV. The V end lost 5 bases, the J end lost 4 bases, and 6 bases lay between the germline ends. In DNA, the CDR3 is TGTGCCAGCAGCCCCCGTTACGAGCAGTACTTC. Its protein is CASSPRYEQYF.

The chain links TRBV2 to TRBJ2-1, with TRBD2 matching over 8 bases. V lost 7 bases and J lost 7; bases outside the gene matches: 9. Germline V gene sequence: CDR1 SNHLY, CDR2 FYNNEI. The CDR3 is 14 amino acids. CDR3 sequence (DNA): TGTGCCAGCACTGGCGGGACTAGTCGGAATGAGCAGTTCTTC. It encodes CASTGGTSRNEQFF.

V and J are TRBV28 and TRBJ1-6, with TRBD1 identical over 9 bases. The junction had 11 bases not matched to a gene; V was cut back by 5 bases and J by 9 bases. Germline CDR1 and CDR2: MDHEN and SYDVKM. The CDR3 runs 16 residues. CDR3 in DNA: TGTGCCAGCAGTGAACCGCGGGGACAGGGATCTTCACCCCTCCACTTT. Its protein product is CASSEPRGQGSSPLHF.

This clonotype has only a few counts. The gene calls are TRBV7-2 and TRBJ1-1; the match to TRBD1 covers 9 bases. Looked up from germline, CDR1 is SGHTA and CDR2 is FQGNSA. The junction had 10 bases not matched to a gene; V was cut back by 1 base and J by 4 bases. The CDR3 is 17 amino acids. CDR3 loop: CASSLGRQGVWSTEAFF. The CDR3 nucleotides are TGTGCCAGCAGCTTAGGACGACAGGGGGTTTGGAGCACTGAAGCTTTCTTT. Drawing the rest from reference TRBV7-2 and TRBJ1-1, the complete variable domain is GAGVSQSPSNKVTEKGKDVELRCDPISGHTALYWYRQSLGQGLEFLIYFQGNSAPDKSGLPSDRFSAERTGGSVSTLTIQRTQQEDSAVYLCASSLGRQGVWSTEAFFGQGTRLTVV.

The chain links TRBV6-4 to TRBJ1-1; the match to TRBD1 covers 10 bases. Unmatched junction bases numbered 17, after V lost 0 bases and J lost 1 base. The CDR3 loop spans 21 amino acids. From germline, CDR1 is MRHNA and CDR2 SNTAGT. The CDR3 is CASSDSRRATGTGAKNTEAFF. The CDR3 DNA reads TGTGCCAGCAGTGACTCGAGGAGGGCCACCGGGACAGGGGCCAAGAACACTGAAGCTTTCTTT.

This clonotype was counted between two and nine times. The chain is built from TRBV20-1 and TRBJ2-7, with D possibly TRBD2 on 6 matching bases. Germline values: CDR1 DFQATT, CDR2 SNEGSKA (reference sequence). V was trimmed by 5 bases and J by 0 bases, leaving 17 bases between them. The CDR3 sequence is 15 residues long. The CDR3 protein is CSASPVRGSSYEQYF. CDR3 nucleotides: TGCAGTGCTTCCCCCGTCCGGGGGTCCTCCTACGAGCAGTACTTC.

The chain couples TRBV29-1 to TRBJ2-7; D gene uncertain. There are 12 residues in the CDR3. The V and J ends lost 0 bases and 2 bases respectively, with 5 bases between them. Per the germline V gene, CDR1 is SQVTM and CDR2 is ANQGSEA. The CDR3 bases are TGCAGCGTTGAAGAGGCCGCCTACGAGCAGTACTTC. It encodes CSVEEAAYEQYF.

The CDR3 protein is CASTSLGLNNSPLHF. As DNA, the CDR3 is TGTGCCAGCACCTCTCTGGGGCTCAATAATTCACCCCTCCACTTT. The V gene is TRBV2, the J gene TRBJ1-6, with D possibly being TRBD1 (5 bases). The CDR3 totals 15 residues. The germline V gene has CDR1 SNHLY and CDR2 FYNNEI. The V and J ends lost 7 bases and 5 bases respectively, with 15 bases between them.

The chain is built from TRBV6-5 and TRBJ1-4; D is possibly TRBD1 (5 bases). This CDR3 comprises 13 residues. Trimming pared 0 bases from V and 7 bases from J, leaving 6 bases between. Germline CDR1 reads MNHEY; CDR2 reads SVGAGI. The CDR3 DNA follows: TGTGCCAGCAGTTACTCAGGGGCTGAAAAACTGTTTTTT. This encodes CASSYSGAEKLFF.

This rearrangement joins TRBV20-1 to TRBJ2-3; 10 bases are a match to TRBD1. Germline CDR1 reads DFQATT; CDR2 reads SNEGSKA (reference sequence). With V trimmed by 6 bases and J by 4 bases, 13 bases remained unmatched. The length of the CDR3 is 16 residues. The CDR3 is CSARKTGGLVSDTQYF. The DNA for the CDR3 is TGCAGTGCCCGAAAGACAGGGGGCCTGGTATCAGATACGCAGTATTTT.

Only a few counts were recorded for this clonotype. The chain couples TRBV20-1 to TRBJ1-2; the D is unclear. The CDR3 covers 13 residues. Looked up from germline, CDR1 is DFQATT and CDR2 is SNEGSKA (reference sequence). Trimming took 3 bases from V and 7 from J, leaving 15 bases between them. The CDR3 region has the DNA TGCAGTGCTAGCGACACCGGGCGGGGTGGCTACACCTTC. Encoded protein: CSASDTGRGGYTF.

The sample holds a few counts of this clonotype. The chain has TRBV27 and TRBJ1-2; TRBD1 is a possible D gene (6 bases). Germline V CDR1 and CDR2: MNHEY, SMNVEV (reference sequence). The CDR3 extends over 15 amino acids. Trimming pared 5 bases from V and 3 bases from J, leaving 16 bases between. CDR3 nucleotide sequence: TGTGCCAGCAGTCCCGACAGGCGGCGCGACTATGGCTACACCTTC. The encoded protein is CASSPDRRRDYGYTF.

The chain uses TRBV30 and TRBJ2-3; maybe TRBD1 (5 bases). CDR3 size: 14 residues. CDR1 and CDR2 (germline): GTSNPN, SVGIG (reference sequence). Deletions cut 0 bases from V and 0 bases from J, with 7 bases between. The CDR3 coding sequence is TGTGCCTGGAGTGTGGGGCAGAGCACAGATACGCAGTATTTT. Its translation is CAWSVGQSTDTQYF.

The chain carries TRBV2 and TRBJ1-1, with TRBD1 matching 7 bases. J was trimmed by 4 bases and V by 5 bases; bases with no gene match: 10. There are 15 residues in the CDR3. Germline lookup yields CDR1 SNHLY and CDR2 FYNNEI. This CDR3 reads CASSTRQGGSTEAFF. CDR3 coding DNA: TGTGCCAGCAGTACTCGCCAGGGGGGCTCCACTGAAGCTTTCTTT.

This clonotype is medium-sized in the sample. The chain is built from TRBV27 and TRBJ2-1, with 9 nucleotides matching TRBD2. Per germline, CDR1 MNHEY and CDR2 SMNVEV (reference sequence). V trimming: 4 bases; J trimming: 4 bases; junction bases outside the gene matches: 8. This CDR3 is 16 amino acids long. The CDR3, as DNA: TGTGCCAGCAGTTCCATGCGGGAGGGGGTTTACAATGAGCAGTTCTTC. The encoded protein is CASSSMREGVYNEQFF.

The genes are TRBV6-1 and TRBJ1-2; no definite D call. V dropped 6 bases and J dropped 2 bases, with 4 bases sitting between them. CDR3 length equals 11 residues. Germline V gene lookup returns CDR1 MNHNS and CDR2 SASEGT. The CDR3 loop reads CASSTNYGYTF. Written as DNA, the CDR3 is TGTGCCAGCAGCACAAACTATGGCTACACCTTC.

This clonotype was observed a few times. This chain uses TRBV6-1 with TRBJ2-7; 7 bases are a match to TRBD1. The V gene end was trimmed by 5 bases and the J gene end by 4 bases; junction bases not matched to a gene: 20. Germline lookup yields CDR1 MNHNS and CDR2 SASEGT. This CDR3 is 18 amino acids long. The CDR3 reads CASSPSLPSEDRPYEQYF. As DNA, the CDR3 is TGTGCCAGCAGTCCCTCCTTACCCTCCGAGGACAGGCCTTACGAGCAGTACTTC.

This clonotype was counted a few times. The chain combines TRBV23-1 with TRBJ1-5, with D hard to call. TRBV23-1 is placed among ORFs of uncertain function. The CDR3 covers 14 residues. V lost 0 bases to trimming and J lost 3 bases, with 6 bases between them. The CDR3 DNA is TGCGCCAGCAGTCAATCTTTATACAATCAGCCCCAGCATTTT. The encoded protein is CASSQSLYNQPQHF.

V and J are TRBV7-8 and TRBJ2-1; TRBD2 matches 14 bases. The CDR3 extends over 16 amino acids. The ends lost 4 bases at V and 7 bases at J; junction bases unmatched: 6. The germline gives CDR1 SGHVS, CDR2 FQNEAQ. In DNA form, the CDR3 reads TGTGCCAGCAGCTCCCGACTAGCGGGAGGGCCAAATGAGCAGTTCTTC. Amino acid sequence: CASSSRLAGGPNEQFF.

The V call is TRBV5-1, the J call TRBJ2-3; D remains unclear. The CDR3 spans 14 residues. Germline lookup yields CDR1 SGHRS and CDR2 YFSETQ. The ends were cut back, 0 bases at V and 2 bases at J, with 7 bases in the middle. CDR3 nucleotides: TGCGCCAGCAGCTTGGACATGCCCACAGATACGCAGTATTTT. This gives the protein CASSLDMPTDTQYF.

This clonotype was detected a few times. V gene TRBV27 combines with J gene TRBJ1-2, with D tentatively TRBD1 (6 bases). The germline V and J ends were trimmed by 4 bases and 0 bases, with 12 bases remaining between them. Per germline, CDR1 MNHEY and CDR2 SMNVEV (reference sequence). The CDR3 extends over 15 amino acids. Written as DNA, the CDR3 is TGTGCCAGCAGTTCACTCAGGGGTTCTAACTATGGCTACACCTTC. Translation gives CASSSLRGSNYGYTF.